This T cell receptor beta chain is from a study of T cell repertoires in cytomegalovirus infection. Study details: The public TCR beta signatures pointed to both CMV infection and matching HLA type.

Many counts were recorded for this clonotype. Its target is not known. Study-wide results and caveats: What dominated the ex vivo response were HLA-C-restricted CMV-specific TCR beta clonotypes. There were carriers of CMV plus the relevant HLA, and cumulative public TCR beta family frequency identified them.

Each CDR3 protein is one row after TCRdb ran MiXCR on the reads. Among 310,000 or so distinct CDR3 sequences listed, 15% to 20% were seen once. The V and J ends lost 4 bases and 5 bases respectively, with 11 bases between them. In germline, CDR1 is MDHEN, CDR2 SYDVKM. The CDR3 is 13 amino acids. The sequence came from a human donor in good health (CMV status not recorded). Some clones in this sample may be carry-over from other donors' samples. Sequenced input: PBMCs. The chain recombines TRBV28 with TRBJ2-5; D may be TRBD2 (6 bases). DNA of the CDR3: TGTGCCAGCAGTTCCCTAGCGAGGGAGACCCAGTACTTC. It is translated as CASSSLARETQYF.